The source of this TCR beta chain is a study of T cells in localized non-small cell lung cancer. Findings of the study overall: Heterogeneity stays possible, as sequencing covered only one tumor region. Out of the top 100 tumor clones, a median approximately 57 were seen in adjacent lung. Uninvolved adjacent lung had the highest recorded T cell clonality, with tumor below it. Blood T cell density predicted longer survival; adjacent-lung clonality, shorter.

This table comes from immunoSEQ multiplex PCR, and its TCRdb copy is limited to in-frame clones, with some not included. The data contain approximately 34,000 clones, roughly 89% of them singletons. Concerning this clone itself: Its target is unknown.

CDR1 is SGHNT, CDR2 YYREEE, per germline (reference sequence). The CDR3 spans 15 residues. The V gene lost 0 bases and the J gene lost 4 bases, with 12 bases spanning the gap. Sequencing used peripheral blood, obtained before any cancer treatment. This chain joins TRBV5-4 and TRBJ2-3; D may correspond to TRBD1 or TRBD2 (5 bases each). This clonotype originated in a woman aged 35 to 70 with stage I lung adenocarcinoma. CDR3 sequence: CASSLDGGVADTQYF. CDR3 DNA: TGTGCCAGCAGCTTGGATGGGGGAGTGGCAGATACGCAGTATTTT.